Sequencing of this T cell receptor beta chain was carried out in a study of blood T cell repertoires in COVID-19. About the research overall: From T cells, B-cell-depleted T cells, or PBMCs came the material, which was cDNA or gDNA.

The CDR3 contains 14 residues. Germline V CDR1 and CDR2: SGDLS, YYNGEE. The V gene lost 0 bases and the J gene lost 7 bases, with 14 bases spanning the gap. Among Cohort 3 donors, those recovered had two negative PCRs, clearance, or symptom resolution. Authors' methods: Amplification of reference gene primers was used by the study to estimate nucleated cell counts. Using immunoSEQ multiplex PCR, the repertoire was profiled, and TCRdb retains in-frame clones only, with some absent. The DNA gave D and trimming, while V, J and clone size come from that table. The sample holds under 300,000 clones; approximately 80% are singletons and the top ten take approximately 16%.

The chain employs TRBV9 and TRBJ2-7, with D possibly matching TRBD2 (6 bases). Sequenced: PBMCs or T cells enriched from blood (not recorded which). This receptor was obtained from a man between 40 and 49 years old who had recovered from COVID-19. The CDR3 spells CASSVGRTTGEQYF. The CDR3 nucleotides read TGTGCCAGCAGCGTAGGAAGGACTACGGGGGAGCAGTACTTC.